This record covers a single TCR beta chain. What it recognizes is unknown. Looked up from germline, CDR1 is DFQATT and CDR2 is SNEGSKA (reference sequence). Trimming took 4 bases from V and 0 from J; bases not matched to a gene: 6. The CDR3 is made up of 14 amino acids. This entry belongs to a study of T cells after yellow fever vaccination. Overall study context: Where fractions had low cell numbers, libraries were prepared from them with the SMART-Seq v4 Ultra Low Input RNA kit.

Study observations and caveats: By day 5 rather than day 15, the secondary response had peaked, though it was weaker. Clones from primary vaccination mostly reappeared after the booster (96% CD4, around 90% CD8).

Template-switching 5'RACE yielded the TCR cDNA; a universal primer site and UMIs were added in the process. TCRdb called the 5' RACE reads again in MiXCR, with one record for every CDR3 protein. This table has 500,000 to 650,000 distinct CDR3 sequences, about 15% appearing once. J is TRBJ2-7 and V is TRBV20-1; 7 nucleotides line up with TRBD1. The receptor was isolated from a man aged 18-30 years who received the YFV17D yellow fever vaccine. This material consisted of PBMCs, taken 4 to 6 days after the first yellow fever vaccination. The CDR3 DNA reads TGCAGTGCTATGGGGACAGAAAGCTCCTACGAGCAGTACGTC. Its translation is CSAMGTESSYEQYV.